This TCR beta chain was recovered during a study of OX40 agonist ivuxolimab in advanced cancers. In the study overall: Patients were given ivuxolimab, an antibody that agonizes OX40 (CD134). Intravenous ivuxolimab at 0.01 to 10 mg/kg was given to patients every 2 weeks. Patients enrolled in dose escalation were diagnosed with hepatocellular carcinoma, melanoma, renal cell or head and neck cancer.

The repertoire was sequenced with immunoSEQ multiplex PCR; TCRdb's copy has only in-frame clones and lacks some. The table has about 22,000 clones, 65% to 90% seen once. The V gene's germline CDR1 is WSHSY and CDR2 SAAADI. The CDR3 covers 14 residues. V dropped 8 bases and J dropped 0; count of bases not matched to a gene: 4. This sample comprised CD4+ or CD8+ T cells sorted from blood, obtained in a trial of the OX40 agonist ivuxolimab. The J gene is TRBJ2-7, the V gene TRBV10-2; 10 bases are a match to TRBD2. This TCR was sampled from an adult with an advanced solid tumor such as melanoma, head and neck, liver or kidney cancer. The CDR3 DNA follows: TGCGCCAGCGGCTCTAGCGGGAGCTCCTACGAGCAGTACTTC. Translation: CASGSSGSSYEQYF.